A selection of T cell receptor beta chains follows, all from one sample in a study of graft-versus-host responses after intestinal transplantation. TCRdb keeps only in-frame clones here, not all; method: immunoSEQ multiplex PCR. Found here are roughly 20,000 clones, around two fifths of them singletons; the top ten hold over 1.3%. The source was alloreactive CD8+ T cells from a mixed lymphocyte reaction culture, collected before transplantation. The receptor source for this set is a human patient who was an organ donor for intestinal transplantation. Each CDR3 is given with its conserved first and last residue. The D gene is left open where the match is weak. Size is stated for part of the rows, as once, few or many counts, or as a class when the clone is expanded.

CASGGTVESEAFF | TGTGCCAGTGGGGGGACGGTGGAATCTGAAGCTTTCTTT | TRBV6-6 | - | - | TRBJ1-1
CASSFQGSSYEQYF | TGTGCCAGCAGCTTTCAGGGGAGCTCCTACGAGCAGTACTTC | TRBV5-4 | - | once | TRBJ2-7
CSVDDGLFSGELFF | TGCAGCGTTGATGATGGACTCTTTTCCGGGGAGCTGTTTTTT | TRBV29-1 | - | few | TRBJ2-2
CASSQGRGILYEQYF | TGTGCCAGCAGCCAAGGACGGGGTATCTTATACGAGCAGTACTTC | TRBV14 | - | - | TRBJ2-7
CASSPYTGTNYGYTF | TGTGCCAGCAGCCCGTATACCGGGACAAACTATGGCTACACCTTC | TRBV27 | - | - | TRBJ1-2
CASSQVGTRQYF | TGTGCCAGCAGCCAAGTAGGGACTCGGCAGTACTTC | TRBV14 | - | - | TRBJ2-5
CASSLAPGYGYTF | TGTGCCAGCAGCTTAGCGCCAGGCTATGGCTACACCTTC | TRBV7-3 | - | few | TRBJ1-2
CASSDSAIFRDRGVGTDTQYF | TGCGCCAGCAGTGATTCCGCTATTTTCCGGGACAGGGGGGTTGGCACAGATACGCAGTATTTT | TRBV10-2 | TRBD1 | - | TRBJ2-3
CASSLAVGPGGTEAFF | TGTGCCAGCAGCTTGGCCGTGGGCCCCGGGGGGACTGAAGCTTTCTTT | TRBV5-6 | - | few | TRBJ1-1
CAISESFAGYSNQPQHF | TGTGCCATCAGTGAGTCTTTCGCGGGTTATAGCAATCAGCCCCAGCATTTT | TRBV10-3 | - | - | TRBJ1-5
CASSPLGYNSPLHF | TGTGCCAGCAGTCCCCTGGGCTATAATTCACCCCTCCACTTT | TRBV2 | - | - | TRBJ1-6
CSVEDIDEQFF | TGCAGCGTTGAAGACATTGACGAGCAGTTCTTC | TRBV29-1 | - | - | TRBJ2-1